Here is one T cell receptor beta chain with its context. Its binding antigen is unknown. Within one base of it there is no much larger clone, and no base qualities were kept. Other DNA sequences of this sample code for an identical CDR3. These data come from a study of blood T cell repertoires in COVID-19 (TCRdb year 2020). For the study in its entirety: Collaborator samples came from the United States, Italy and Spain and covered acute and convalescent phases of COVID-19. The material from the prospective study consisted of cDNA or gDNA derived from T cells, B-cell-depleted T cells, or PBMCs. The dataset comprised deeply sampled blood TCRbeta repertoires from subjects exposed to, actively infected with, or recovered from COVID-19. The repertoires were released in a freely available public database meant as a resource for research on the immune response to SARS-CoV-2. The samples were drawn from the first 160 participants of the ongoing ImmuneRACE study and from some 1,300 subjects provided by 6 global collaborators. Nearly every sample came with metadata listing a de-identified subject ID, COVID-19 status, age in years and sex. Where available, HLA class I and class II types were taken from metadata supplied by the sample provider and were not determined by assay-based typing. What the work shows at the level of the full study, not this receptor alone: Clinical and demographic metadata were provided uncurated, with the amount varying by source and participant.

The immunoSEQ Assay, a bias-controlled multiplex PCR, was used to amplify TCRbeta CDR3 regions from genomic DNA. In the original analysis: The number of nucleated cells in each sample was estimated from the amplification of reference gene primers within the assay. To quantify the absolute abundance of each unique TCRbeta CDR3 rearrangement, sequence reads were collapsed and filtered. For each sample, productive Simpson clonality was calculated as the square root of Simpson's diversity index over productive rearrangements. Sourced from immuneACCESS, this table was stored by TCRdb with only in-frame sequences that have V and J called. A share of the clones is absent; for the studies checked, an unresolved V gene accounts for under half, and the remainder has no known explanation. For V, J and clone size, that table is used; D and trimming come from the DNA. The sample contains approximately 350,000 clones, around nine tenths of them found a single time. The ten most abundant clones make up less than 3.5% of the sample.

A second Seattle source provided samples from volunteer blood donors who had recovered from COVID-19. The collaborating institutions used their own protocols to collect whole blood in K2EDTA tubes. For TCRbeta analysis, collaborator samples were shipped as frozen whole blood, as isolated PBMCs, or as DNA extracted from either sample type. Per the germline V gene, SGHTA is the CDR1 and FQGNSA is the CDR2. V loses 2 bases of germline sequence and J loses 5 bases, and the interval between the two ends is 9 bases. From its cysteine to its phenylalanine, the CDR3 spans 13 amino acids. Only the CDR3 portion is preserved as DNA: 39 bases, with reading frame beginning at the first base.

This receptor was taken from a young woman who had recovered from COVID-19. The material sequenced was peripheral blood. The V and J segments used are TRBV7-2 and TRBJ1-1; D gene: possibly TRBD1, on 5 matching bases. The CDR3 in this case is CASSLQGGTEAFF. The nucleotides are TGTGCCAGCAGCTTACAGGGTGGGACTGAAGCTTTCTTT.